This T cell receptor (beta chain) stems from a study of type 1 and type 2 diabetes patients. In the study overall: The cohort mixed type 1 diabetes, type 2 diabetes and nondiabetic donors. The whole study generated approximately 19,000,000 paired-end reads. T cells were magnetically sorted from PBMCs as CD4+ or CD8+ subsets.

PCR was run on genomic DNA. Amplification of the beta chain CDR3 used 30 forward and 13 reverse multiplex primers. TCRdb reprocessed the multiplex PCR reads via MiXCR and lists one record per CDR3 protein. The sample shows about 270,000 distinct CDR3 sequences, more than 40% of them seen only once. Germline V CDR1 and CDR2: SGHTA, FQGNSA. The CDR3 runs 14 residues. The study, taken as a whole, reports: Some HECs seen only in T1D might also appear in more T2D or control samples.

About this clonotype itself: The antigen is not known. A read error may produce the germline difference seen at one junction end.

The sequence was obtained from a man between 18 and 29 years old with type 2 diabetes. The chain uses TRBV7-2 and TRBJ1-2; the match to TRBD1 covers 7 bases. The specimen sequenced was peripheral blood mononuclear cells (PBMCs). The CDR3 here is CASSLGTGGGQGPF. The DNA of the CDR3 is TGTGCCAGCAGCTTAGGGACAGGTGGAGGGCAAGGCCCCTTC. The variable domain in full, with the rest retrieved from reference TRBV7-2 and TRBJ1-2, is GAGVSQSPSNKVTEKGKDVELRCDPISGHTALYWYRQSLGQGLEFLIYFQGNSAPDKSGLPSDRFSAERTGGSVSTLTIQRTQQEDSAVYLCASSLGTGGGQGPFGSGTRLTVV.